One and the same sample provided the 8 T cell receptor beta chains below, sequenced in a study of shared clonotypes between healthy human individuals (dated by TCRdb to the early 2020s). The library was made by the immunoSEQ multiplex PCR assay. TCRdb took this table from immuneACCESS and kept in-frame rearrangements with V and J called. Such tables lack part of the clones; where checked against another copy, unresolved V genes explain under half of the gap, and the rest is unexplained. The sample includes about 2.1 million clones, with 93% observed a single time. Around 1.7% of the sample belongs to the ten largest clones. For the CD8 naive samples, CD45RO-negative cells were positively selected for CCR7, yielding a CD45RA+CCR7+ population from which TemRA cells were excluded. The sequenced sample consisted of naive CD8+ T cells from PBMCs. According to the study, the label for this sample's cell subset or site signals: CD45RA+CCR7+. These receptors originate from a man between 18 and 29 years old in good health. Some clones in this sample may be carry-over from other donors' samples.

Note on this clone: The same CDR3 arises from other DNA sequences in this sample as well. The J gene is TRBJ2-7, the V gene TRBV9, with D possibly matching TRBD2 (6 bases). This CDR3 is built from 14 residues. The germline CDR1 and CDR2 sequences are SGDLS and YYNGEE. Trimming shortened V by 0 bases and J by 2 bases, and 9 bases separated the two germline ends. CDR3 loop: CASSVGAGTYEQYF. In DNA, the CDR3 is TGTGCCAGCAGCGTAGGGGCGGGGACCTACGAGCAGTACTTC. The full variable domain, completed using reference TRBV9 and TRBJ2-7, is DSGVTQTPKHLITATGQRVTLRCSPRSGDLSVYWYQQSLDQGLQFLIQYYNGEERAKGNILERFSAQQFPDLHSELNLSSLELGDSALYFCASSVGAGTYEQYFGPGTRLTVT.

The rearrangement uses TRBV7-9 and TRBJ2-1; 10 nucleotides match TRBD2. Unmatched junction bases numbered 5, after V lost 4 bases and J lost 2 bases. Germline V gene sequence: CDR1 SEHNR, CDR2 FQNEAQ (reference sequence). This CDR3 has 16 amino acids. Here the CDR3 reads CASSSWTSGAYNEQFF. The CDR3 DNA reads as TGTGCCAGCAGCTCCTGGACTAGCGGAGCCTACAATGAGCAGTTCTTC.

This clone was detected only once. The rearrangement joins TRBV6-6 to TRBJ2-2; possibly TRBD1 for D (6 bases). V was clipped by 5 bases and J by 5 bases, with 15 bases between them. The CDR3 length is 15 residues. Germline V CDR1 and CDR2: MNHNY, SVGAGI (reference sequence). CDR3 nucleotide sequence: TGTGCCAGCAGTGACCGGACAGTTGGAACCGGGGAGCTGTTTTTT. Encoded protein: CASSDRTVGTGELFF.

This clone has just one count. The gene calls are TRBV7-9 and TRBJ2-1; TRBD2 matches at 10 bases. Trimming cost V 6 bases and J 10 bases; bases outside gene matches: 9. The CDR3 totals 14 residues. Germline CDR1 reads SEHNR; CDR2 reads FQNEAQ (reference sequence). The CDR3 is CASSSTEAGGEQFF. The CDR3 DNA sequence: TGTGCCAGCAGTTCGACCGAAGCGGGAGGGGAGCAGTTCTTC.

V gene TRBV18 combines with J gene TRBJ2-3; no reliable D call. The CDR3 consists of 13 residues. CDR1 and CDR2 from the germline V gene are KGHSH and LQKENI. V dropped 3 bases and J dropped 2 bases, with 6 bases sitting between them. CDR3 nucleotide sequence: TGTGCCAGCTCACCGGCTTCCACAGATACGCAGTATTTT. Translated, it gives CASSPASTDTQYF.

This clone was seen a handful of times. The chain joins TRBV9 to TRBJ1-5; D remains unclear. The CDR3 length is 13 residues. The germline V gene encodes CDR1 SGDLS and CDR2 YYNGEE. V lost 3 bases, J lost 0 bases, and 4 bases lay in between. The CDR3 is CASSANSNQPQHF. The DNA of the CDR3 is TGTGCCAGCAGCGCCAATAGCAATCAGCCCCAGCATTTT.

The chain couples TRBV11-2 to TRBJ2-1; 7 bases agree with TRBD2. This CDR3 contains 13 residues. The V gene's germline CDR1 is SGHAT and CDR2 FQNNGV. V trimming: 1 base; J trimming: 9 bases; junction bases outside the gene matches: 3. CDR3: CASSLVPGGEQFF. DNA of the CDR3: TGTGCCAGCAGCTTAGTTCCGGGAGGTGAGCAGTTCTTC.

The chain combines TRBV9 with TRBJ2-5; possible D gene TRBD2, 5 bases. The CDR3 has 14 amino acids. The V and J ends lost 4 bases and 1 base respectively, with 11 bases between them. Germline CDR1 and CDR2: SGDLS and YYNGEE. CDR3 in amino acids: CASSPSGLQETQYF. The CDR3 DNA sequence: TGTGCCAGCAGCCCTTCCGGACTCCAAGAGACCCAGTACTTC.